Sequencing of this T cell receptor beta chain was carried out in a study of T cell repertoires in cytomegalovirus infection. Across the whole study: Well-studied HLA-B-restricted epitopes and recently identified HLA-C-restricted epitopes of CMV were both used in the study. Indications came from public TCR beta signatures; they pointed to CMV infection and to a matching HLA type. Findings and limits, study-wide: The ex vivo response showed dominance by HLA-C-restricted CMV-specific TCR beta clonotypes. Summed frequency of shared TCR beta families picked out CMV carriers who also had the relevant HLA.

V gave up 0 bases and J gave up 8 bases, with 16 bases separating them. Per the germline V gene, CDR1 is SGHAT and CDR2 is FQNNGV. The CDR3 is made up of 15 amino acids. TCRdb redid the calling of the reads with MiXCR, one entry per CDR3 protein. This sample has 200,000 to 250,000 distinct CDR3 sequences, with less than 50% found just once. There are a few counts of this clonotype. Antigen unknown. The sequence was collected from a human donor in good health (CMV status not recorded). Some clones in this sample may be carry-over from other donors' samples. The sample in question was CD8+ T cells from cultured PBMCs, obtained from culture after CMV antigen stimulation. The rearrangement uses TRBV11-2 and TRBJ1-2, with a possible D match to TRBD1 (5 bases). CDR3 loop: CASSLEGTGSRGYTF. The CDR3 coding sequence is TGTGCCAGCAGCTTAGAGGGGACGGGGTCGCGGGGCTACACCTTC.